These 25 T cell receptor beta chains share one sample of origin, sequenced in a study of T cell responses to AZD1222 COVID-19 vaccine. Sequenced by immunoSEQ multiplex PCR; TCRdb stores in-frame clones only, minus some. The sample includes 25,000 or so clones, 80% to 95% of them seen just once. Source: peripheral blood, taken 28 days after the second AZD1222 dose. The receptors stem from an adult who received the AZD1222 COVID-19 vaccine.

This chain joins TRBV27 and TRBJ2-1; 10 positions agree with TRBD2. V gave up 2 bases and J gave up 5 bases; unmatched junction bases: 3. Germline CDR1 is MNHEY and CDR2 is SMNVEV (reference sequence). The CDR3 extends over 15 amino acids. Here the CDR3 reads CASSLPSGGNNEQFF. CDR3 DNA: TGTGCCAGCAGTTTACCTAGCGGGGGTAACAATGAGCAGTTCTTC.

The CDR3 protein is CASRTGVTDTQYF. The CDR3 DNA reads TGCGCCAGCAGAACAGGGGTGACAGATACGCAGTATTTT. The chain couples TRBV5-1 to TRBJ2-3; 7 bases agree with TRBD1. Germline CDR1 reads SGHRS; CDR2 reads YFSETQ. This CDR3 comprises 13 residues. V lost 5 bases to trimming and J lost 3 bases; unmatched junction nucleotides: 3.

The chain is built from TRBV28 and TRBJ1-5; D not certain. The CDR3 contains 13 residues. Germline assignment: CDR1 MDHEN and CDR2 SYDVKM. V gave up 2 bases and J gave up 6 bases, with 8 bases separating them. This CDR3 is CASSLPDAQPQHF. DNA for the CDR3: TGTGCCAGCAGTTTACCCGACGCTCAGCCCCAGCATTTT.

This clone was observed once. This chain links TRBV30 with TRBJ2-2; no clear D. The CDR3 runs to 14 residues. Trimming stripped 0 bases from V and 0 bases from J, with 5 bases between. CDR1 and CDR2 from the germline V gene are GTSNPN and SVGIG (reference sequence). The chain's CDR3 is CAWSVGSNTGELFF. The CDR3 DNA is TGTGCCTGGAGTGTAGGCTCGAACACCGGGGAGCTGTTTTTT.

The V call is TRBV21-1, the J call TRBJ1-2. TRBV21-1 is shown as a pseudogene. This CDR3 contains 16 residues. CDR3 coding DNA: TGTGCCAGCAGCAAAGGAGAGAAACCCGGTGTCTATGGCTACACCTTC. Translating gives CASSKGEKPGVYGYTF.

The gene calls are TRBV30 and TRBJ2-5, with D unresolved. CDR1 and CDR2 (germline): GTSNPN, SVGIG (reference sequence). The CDR3 has 14 amino acids. V dropped 2 bases and J dropped 4 bases, with 14 bases sitting between them. The CDR3 spells CAWSPPDVGETQYF. CDR3 in DNA: TGTGCCTGGAGTCCCCCGGACGTTGGAGAGACCCAGTACTTC.

This chain joins TRBV9 and TRBJ2-7; D is unclear. Germline CDR1 and CDR2: SGDLS and YYNGEE. The length of the CDR3 is 15 residues. V dropped 0 bases and J dropped 5 bases, with 15 bases sitting between them. The CDR3 is CASSVGTHGKDEQYF. CDR3 nucleotides: TGTGCCAGCAGCGTAGGTACCCATGGTAAGGACGAGCAGTACTTC.

The V gene is TRBV11-3, the J gene TRBJ2-5, with 8 nucleotides matching TRBD1. The germline gives CDR1 SGHNT, CDR2 YENEEA. CDR3 size: 16 residues. Losses at the gene ends were 2 bases for V and 1 base for J; bases not matched to a gene: 6. The CDR3 DNA follows: TGTGCCAGCAGCTTACAGGGGGCTCGGTTCCAAGAGACCCAGTACTTC. It encodes CASSLQGARFQETQYF. The full variable domain, rest sourced from reference TRBV11-3 and TRBJ2-5, is EAGVVQSPRYKIIEKKQPVAFWCNPISGHNTLYWYLQNLGQGPELLIRYENEEAVDDSQLPKDRFSAERLKGVDSTLKIQPAELGDSAVYLCASSLQGARFQETQYFGPGTRLLVL.

The chain employs TRBV18 and TRBJ2-5; TRBD2 aligns across 7 bases. This CDR3 has 16 amino acids. V shed 6 bases and J 5 bases; nucleotides not matched to a gene: 15. Looked up from germline, CDR1 is KGHSH and CDR2 is LQKENI. CDR3 residues: CASSPLAEQASETQYF. The DNA of the CDR3 is TGTGCCAGCTCCCCCCTAGCGGAGCAAGCTAGTGAGACCCAGTACTTC.

The genes are TRBV3-1 (or the pseudogene TRBV3-2) and TRBJ2-7; possibly TRBD1 or TRBD2 for D (6 bases each). The CDR3 has 16 amino acids. V was trimmed by 1 base and J by 4 bases, leaving 17 bases between them. Germline CDR1 reads LGHDT; CDR2 reads YNNKEL (reference sequence). CDR3 nucleotides: TGTGCCAGCAGCCAAGCCCCTCGGGGGCTAATTTACGAGCAGTACTTC. Protein sequence: CASSQAPRGLIYEQYF.

The rearrangement joins TRBV27 to TRBJ2-2; 8 bases are a match to TRBD1. This CDR3 contains 14 residues. The trim removed 6 bases at V and 1 base at J, leaving 1 base unmatched. CDR1 is MNHEY, CDR2 SMNVEV, per germline (reference sequence). In DNA form, the CDR3 reads TGTGCCAGCAGGGGGACAGGGAACACCGGGGAGCTGTTTTTT. Its protein product is CASRGTGNTGELFF.

Only a few counts were recorded for this clone. The chain joins TRBV7-9 to TRBJ1-2; the match to TRBD1 covers 12 bases. This CDR3 is 17 amino acids long. V gave up 1 base and J gave up 3 bases; unmatched junction bases: 6. Germline-derived CDR1 and CDR2 are SEHNR and FQNEAQ (reference sequence). The CDR3 DNA reads as TGTGCCAGCAGCTTAGAAGGGACAGGGGGCTCTCACTATGGCTACACCTTC. It yields the protein CASSLEGTGGSHYGYTF.

The chain links TRBV28 to TRBJ2-7, with a possible D match to TRBD1 (5 bases). The germline V gene encodes CDR1 MDHEN and CDR2 SYDVKM. The CDR3 has 14 amino acids. Deletions cut 5 bases from V and 0 bases from J, with 11 bases between. The CDR3 bases are TGTGCCAGCAGTGAAACAGGTAACTCCTACGAGCAGTACTTC. Translated: CASSETGNSYEQYF.

The chain carries TRBV15 and TRBJ1-1, with a possible D match to TRBD1 (6 bases). The CDR3 consists of 13 residues. Germline values: CDR1 LNHNV, CDR2 YYDKDF (reference sequence). The germline V and J ends were trimmed by 6 bases and 4 bases, with 12 bases remaining between them. The CDR3 is CATSLGQSTEAFF. CDR3 sequence (DNA): TGTGCCACCAGTCTCGGACAGAGCACTGAAGCTTTCTTT. Together with reference TRBV15 and TRBJ1-1, the CDR3 gives the full variable domain: DAMVIQNPRYQVTQFGKPVTLSCSQTLNHNVMYWYQQKSSQAPKLLFHYYDKDFNNEADTPDNFQSRRPNTSFCFLDIRSPGLGDTAMYLCATSLGQSTEAFFGQGTRLTVV.

The V gene is TRBV18, the J gene TRBJ2-1; 15 bases fit TRBD2. Germline V gene data show CDR1 as KGHSH and CDR2 as LQKENI. This CDR3 has 20 amino acids. V was clipped by 6 bases and J by 1 base; unmatched bases: 13. The CDR3 region has the DNA TGTGCCAGCTCCCTGGTGAGGACTAGCGGGAGGGCCAAGTCCTACAATGAGCAGTTCTTC. Its translation: CASSLVRTSGRAKSYNEQFF.

This chain uses TRBV7-8 with TRBJ1-1; D is undetermined. Germline V gene sequence: CDR1 SGHVS, CDR2 FQNEAQ. Between the trimmed V and J ends, which lost 1 base and 2 bases, there was a span of 8 bases. The CDR3 covers 14 residues. In DNA form, the CDR3 reads TGTGCCAGCAGCTTAGTTTCTGGTAACACTGAAGCTTTCTTT. Its translation is CASSLVSGNTEAFF.

J is TRBJ2-3 and V is TRBV5-1; D gene unclear. This CDR3 has 15 residues. Per germline, CDR1 SGHRS and CDR2 YFSETQ. V gave up 4 bases and J gave up 2 bases, with 14 bases separating them. CDR3: CASSPAVGNTDTQYF. The CDR3 coding sequence is TGCGCCAGCAGCCCCGCCGTGGGTAACACAGATACGCAGTATTTT.

The V call is TRBV7-9, the J call TRBJ2-7, with 7 bases lining up with TRBD2. After removal of 5 bases from V and 5 bases from J, the junction contained 12 bases not matched to a gene. CDR3 size: 15 residues. Looked up from germline, CDR1 is SEHNR and CDR2 is FQNEAQ (reference sequence). This CDR3 is CASSTLMRGFNEQYF. CDR3 DNA: TGTGCCAGCAGCACCCTAATGCGGGGGTTCAACGAGCAGTACTTC.

The chain uses TRBV28 and TRBJ2-1, with 10 bases matching TRBD2. Germline V CDR1 and CDR2: MDHEN, SYDVKM. V lost 8 bases, J lost 0 bases, and 4 bases stayed unmatched. This CDR3 contains 15 residues. In DNA, the CDR3 is TGTGCCAGCGGCTCTAGCGGGGGCTCCTACAATGAGCAGTTCTTC. Its translation: CASGSSGGSYNEQFF.

V gene TRBV9 combines with J gene TRBJ2-7; D might be TRBD1 (6 bases). The CDR3 length is 15 residues. The germline V and J ends were trimmed by 2 bases and 0 bases, with 12 bases remaining between them. From germline, CDR1 is SGDLS and CDR2 YYNGEE. The CDR3 coding sequence is TGTGCCAGCAGCGTCTCTCAGGGGAGCTCCTACGAGCAGTACTTC. Translated, it gives CASSVSQGSSYEQYF.

This sequence joins TRBV11-2 and TRBJ2-7; possibly TRBD1 or TRBD2 for D (5 bases each). V was pared by 0 bases and J by 3 bases, with 12 bases between. This CDR3 region has 15 residues. The germline gives CDR1 SGHAT, CDR2 FQNNGV. As DNA, the CDR3 is TGTGCCAGCAGCTTAGATCATGGGGGTCTCTACGAGCAGTACTTC. This sequence encodes CASSLDHGGLYEQYF. The entire variable domain, with the rest obtained from reference TRBV11-2 and TRBJ2-7, is as follows: EAGVAQSPRYKIIEKRQSVAFWCNPISGHATLYWYQQILGQGPKLLIQFQNNGVVDDSQLPKDRFSAERLKGVDSTLKIQPAKLEDSAVYLCASSLDHGGLYEQYFGPGTRLTVT.

J is TRBJ1-6 and V is TRBV7-2; D is unclear. Trimming removed 2 bases from V and 11 bases from J, with 16 bases in between. Germline CDR1 SGHTA, CDR2 FQGNSA. This CDR3 is built from 15 residues. The CDR3 reads CASSLNGLLGTPLHF. The DNA for the CDR3 is TGTGCCAGCAGCTTAAACGGGCTTTTAGGGACACCCCTCCACTTT.

V gene TRBV2 combines with J gene TRBJ1-5, with D tentatively TRBD1 (6 bases). Germline V gene sequence: CDR1 SNHLY, CDR2 FYNNEI. The CDR3 totals 14 residues. The V and J ends lost 2 bases and 7 bases respectively, with 12 bases between them. CDR3 loop: CASSENQGSQPQHF. CDR3 sequence (DNA): TGTGCCAGCAGTGAAAATCAGGGGAGCCAGCCCCAGCATTTT.

V usage is TRBV30 and J usage is TRBJ2-1; TRBD2 matches at 7 bases. The trim removed 5 bases at V and 0 bases at J, leaving 10 bases unmatched. CDR1 is GTSNPN and CDR2 is SVGIG in the germline V gene (reference sequence). This CDR3 is 16 amino acids long. CDR3: CAWVRWEGSSYNEQFF. Written as DNA, the CDR3 is TGTGCCTGGGTCCGGTGGGAGGGAAGCTCCTACAATGAGCAGTTCTTC.

The V and J genes are TRBV9 and TRBJ2-1; D possibly corresponds to TRBD1 (7 bases). With 3 bases removed from V and 4 bases from J, the gap between germline ends came to 20 bases. This CDR3 has 17 amino acids. Per the germline V gene, CDR1 is SGDLS and CDR2 is YYNGEE. The CDR3, as DNA: TGTGCCAGCAGCGCCACTTACCGGGACAGCGGGTACAATGAGCAGTTCTTC. It encodes CASSATYRDSGYNEQFF.